This T cell receptor beta chain derives from a study of vaccination effects on CD4 cells after COVID-19. Notes on the study in general: Healthy vaccinees' vaccine-induced clones included only 1 of 255 that recognized common cold coronaviruses. Early post-infection timepoints were absent, and convalescent patients were few. Clones from infection and from vaccination both contracted markedly late after vaccination.

This CDR3 spans 13 amino acids. V was shortened by 0 bases and J by 4 bases, with 5 bases between the two germline ends. The germline CDR1 and CDR2 sequences are SGDLS and YYNGEE. Assay used: immunoSEQ multiplex PCR; TCRdb lists only in-frame clones, some missing. The data contain tens of thousands of clones, roughly 70% of them singletons. Viral peptide pool expansion of antigen-specific CD4+ T cells preceded sequencing in the ViraFEST assay. The culture ran for approximately 9 days before CD4+ T cells were isolated. Having tested negative for nucleocapsid antibodies, the vaccine recipients showed no prior SARS-CoV-2 infection. To note about this clone: Its specificity is unknown.

The receptor was derived from a human donor who received a COVID-19 vaccine. This chain uses TRBV9 with TRBJ1-3; D not resolved. Sequenced material: CD4+ T cells from PBMCs cultured with SARS-CoV-2 spike peptides, taken before COVID-19 vaccination. CDR3 protein: CASSVVTGNTIYF. The CDR3 region has the DNA TGTGCCAGCAGCGTAGTAACCGGAAACACCATATATTTT.